These T cell receptor beta chains were read from a single sample in a study of CD8 T cells in ankylosing spondylitis. One entry per CDR3 protein, called by TCRdb with MiXCR from the 5' RACE reads. Of about 220,000 distinct CDR3 sequences listed, approximately 7.4% were seen once; the top ten hold over 12%. The sample consisted of blood, either unsorted or a sorted T cell fraction (not recorded which). The receptors were gathered from a male donor with ankylosing spondylitis. Each CDR3 is given with its conserved first and last residue. Each record gives: CDR3 protein, CDR3 DNA, clone size, D gene, J gene, V gene. The D gene is left open where the match is weak. Size is omitted from some rows. Given values are once, few, many or a class for expanded clones.

CASSEGSGANVLTF | TGTGCCAGCAGTGAAGGAAGTGGGGCCAACGTCCTGACTTTC | few | NA | TRBJ2-6 | TRBV25-1
CASSRGPRGYTF | TGTGCCAGCAGCCGGGGTCCCCGGGGCTACACCTTC | many | NA | TRBJ1-2 | TRBV7-9
CASSPGTAAFEQYF | TGCGCCAGCAGCCCCGGGACAGCGGCTTTCGAGCAGTACTTC | NA | TRBD1 | TRBJ2-7 | TRBV4-3
CASSTTNIGGPSTDTQYF | TGTGCCAGTAGTACAACCAATATTGGAGGGCCGAGCACAGATACGCAGTATTTT | NA | NA | TRBJ2-3 | TRBV19
CASSSRAQLETYNEQFF | TGTGCCAGCAGCTCTAGGGCCCAACTCGAAACCTACAATGAGCAGTTCTTC | NA | NA | TRBJ2-1 | TRBV7-9
CASSDVGKTYEQYF | TGTGCCAGCAGTGACGTTGGGAAGACCTACGAGCAGTACTTC | few | NA | TRBJ2-7 | TRBV2
CASRWGSYEQYF | TGTGCCAGCAGATGGGGGAGCTACGAGCAGTACTTC | NA | NA | TRBJ2-7 | TRBV12-3/TRBV12-4
CASSQDWVQAKNIQYF | TGCGCCAGCAGCCAAGATTGGGTGCAAGCCAAAAACATTCAGTACTTC | many | NA | TRBJ2-4 | TRBV4-3
CASRGGTVNTGELFF | TGTGCCAGCAGGGGGGGGACAGTCAACACCGGGGAGCTGTTTTTT | many | NA | TRBJ2-2 | TRBV9
CAISDTKGVSSGRPETQYF | TGTGCCATCAGCGACACCAAGGGTGTTTCTAGCGGGAGGCCGGAGACCCAGTACTTC | many | TRBD2 | TRBJ2-5 | TRBV10-3
CATSATGDTEAFF | TGTGCCACCAGTGCCACAGGGGACACTGAAGCTTTCTTT | few | TRBD1 | TRBJ1-1 | TRBV24-1
CASSLPGVSTYEQYF | TGTGCCAGCAGCTTACCGGGGGTGAGCACGTACGAGCAGTACTTC | NA | NA | TRBJ2-7 | TRBV11-2
CASSLSGSGRGEQYF | TGTGCCAGCAGCTTATCGGGTAGCGGGAGGGGCGAGCAGTACTTC | NA | TRBD2 | TRBJ2-7 | TRBV11-1
CASTPGLRAEAFF | TGTGCCAGCACCCCGGGCCTGCGGGCTGAAGCTTTCTTT | many | NA | TRBJ1-1 | TRBV6-2/TRBV6-3
CASSLDTGTSYGYTF | TGTGCCAGCAGCTTAGATACCGGTACGTCCTATGGCTACACCTTC | many | NA | TRBJ1-2 | TRBV7-2
CASSHGTGSNQPQHF | TGCGCCAGCAGCCATGGGACAGGGTCAAATCAGCCCCAGCATTTT | NA | TRBD1 | TRBJ1-5 | TRBV4-3
CASSSRQGTNEQFF | TGTGCCAGCAGCTCAAGACAGGGAACAAATGAGCAGTTCTTC | many | TRBD1 | TRBJ2-1 | TRBV7-9
CASSYGRASSYEQYF | TGTGCCAGCAGTTACGGCAGGGCAAGCTCCTACGAGCAGTACTTC | many | NA | TRBJ2-7 | TRBV6-2/TRBV6-3
CSAPPTDTQYF | TGCAGTGCTCCTCCCACAGATACGCAGTATTTT | few | NA | TRBJ2-3 | TRBV20-1
CASSQSGLAGGVGDTQYF | TGCGCCAGCAGCCAATCCGGATTAGCGGGAGGGGTAGGAGATACGCAGTATTTT | many | TRBD2 | TRBJ2-3 | TRBV4-3
CSPPWGPGSVRYTF | TGCAGCCCTCCGTGGGGTCCGGGATCAGTGAGGTACACCTTC | many | NA | TRBJ1-2 | TRBV29-1
CASSLGTPSGYTF | TGCGCCAGCAGCCTCGGGACCCCCAGTGGCTACACCTTC | many | NA | TRBJ1-2 | TRBV4-1
CASSVSQGSYNEQFF | TGTGCCAGCAGCGTAAGTCAAGGGAGCTACAATGAGCAGTTCTTC | many | NA | TRBJ2-1 | TRBV9
CASSYFENSYEQYF | TGTGCCAGCAGTTACTTCGAGAACTCCTACGAGCAGTACTTC | many | NA | TRBJ2-7 | TRBV6-5
CASSFGTGHEQYF | TGTGCCAGCAGTTTTGGTACAGGCCACGAGCAGTACTTC | NA | NA | TRBJ2-7 | TRBV12-3/TRBV12-4
CASSIEAAPGYEQYF | TGTGCCAGTAGTATAGAGGCAGCCCCGGGCTACGAGCAGTACTTC | NA | NA | TRBJ2-7 | TRBV19
CASSLFKGSSGRANNEQFF | TGTGCCAGCAGCTTGTTCAAGGGTTCTAGCGGGAGGGCCAACAATGAGCAGTTCTTC | many | TRBD2 | TRBJ2-1 | TRBV7-8
CASSYSKTQYF | TGTGCCAGCAGTTACTCAAAGACCCAGTACTTC | many | NA | TRBJ2-5 | TRBV6-2/TRBV6-3
CASSLAGGPETQYF | TGCGCCAGCAGCTTAGCGGGAGGGCCGGAGACCCAGTACTTC | few | TRBD2 | TRBJ2-5 | TRBV5-1
CASSLERTGSYGYTF | TGTGCCAGCAGCTTAGAGAGGACAGGGTCCTATGGCTACACCTTC | NA | TRBD1 | TRBJ1-2 | TRBV7-3
CAISGLEENTGELFF | TGTGCCATCAGTGGGTTGGAGGAAAACACCGGGGAGCTGTTTTTT | many | NA | TRBJ2-2 | TRBV10-3
CASRLTSGRKETQYF | TGCGCCAGCCGTCTTACCAGCGGGAGGAAGGAGACCCAGTACTTC | NA | TRBD2 | TRBJ2-5 | TRBV10-2
CASRDGYNEQFF | TGCGCCAGCAGGGACGGCTACAATGAGCAGTTCTTC | NA | NA | TRBJ2-1 | TRBV23-1
CASSLTRNTEAFF | TGTGCCAGCAGCTTGACCCGGAACACTGAAGCTTTCTTT | many | NA | TRBJ1-1 | TRBV5-6
CATSDFRGYRLFF | TGTGCCACCAGTGATTTCAGGGGTTACAGGCTGTTTTTT | NA | NA | TRBJ2-2 | TRBV24-1
CASSLAGTRREAFF | TGTGCCAGCAGCTTAGCTGGGACACGTCGTGAAGCTTTCTTT | NA | NA | TRBJ1-1 | TRBV11-1
CASSYQRQPNTEAFF | TGTGCCAGCAGTTACCAGCGACAGCCGAACACTGAAGCTTTCTTT | many | NA | TRBJ1-1 | TRBV6-2/TRBV6-3
CASSQDYGNQPQHF | TGCGCCAGCAGCCAAGATTATGGGAATCAGCCCCAGCATTTT | few | NA | TRBJ1-5 | TRBV4-3
CASSPYITEAFF | TGTGCCAGCAGCCCATACATCACTGAAGCTTTCTTT | many | NA | TRBJ1-1 | TRBV9
CASSPGREQFF | TGTGCCAGCAGCCCGGGCCGGGAGCAGTTCTTC | many | NA | TRBJ2-1 | TRBV5-5
CASSLSREGNIQYF | TGTGCCAGCAGTTTATCTCGAGAAGGAAACATTCAGTACTTC | few | NA | TRBJ2-4 | TRBV28
CASSQGESLYEQYF | TGTGCCAGCAGCCAGGGGGAGAGCCTCTACGAGCAGTACTTC | many | TRBD1 | TRBJ2-7 | TRBV7-6
CATEGLNTGELFF | TGTGCCACCGAGGGGCTGAACACCGGGGAGCTGTTTTTT | many | NA | TRBJ2-2 | TRBV10-3
CSVLANDQPQHF | TGCAGCGTTCTGGCCAACGATCAGCCCCAGCATTTT | many | NA | TRBJ1-5 | TRBV29-1
CASSLLDTQYF | TGTGCCAGCAGCTTGCTTGATACGCAGTATTTT | many | NA | TRBJ2-3 | TRBV7-9
CASSFSGSSYNEQFF | TGTGCCAGCAGTTTTAGCGGGAGCTCCTACAATGAGCAGTTCTTC | many | TRBD2 | TRBJ2-1 | TRBV5-1
CASSPRELLGYNEQFF | TGTGCCAGCAGCCCCCGGGAATTACTGGGATACAATGAGCAGTTCTTC | NA | NA | TRBJ2-1 | TRBV7-2
CASTPPGGTRTDTQYF | TGTGCCAGCACTCCACCCGGGGGTACTCGGACAGATACGCAGTATTTT | NA | NA | TRBJ2-3 | TRBV28
CASSWTGVTYNEQFF | TGTGCCAGCAGCTGGACAGGGGTGACCTACAATGAGCAGTTCTTC | many | TRBD1 | TRBJ2-1 | TRBV7-9
CASSLPRGNEQFF | TGTGCCAGCAGTTTACCCCGGGGGAATGAGCAGTTCTTC | NA | NA | TRBJ2-1 | TRBV28
CASIAPNSYEQYF | TGTGCCAGCATCGCGCCCAACTCCTACGAGCAGTACTTC | many | NA | TRBJ2-7 | TRBV7-8
CASSLRTSGSKETQYF | TGCGCCAGCAGCTTACGGACTAGCGGGAGTAAGGAGACCCAGTACTTC | NA | TRBD2 | TRBJ2-5 | TRBV4-1
CASNRLGYNEQFF | TGTGCCAGCAACCGACTAGGATACAATGAGCAGTTCTTC | NA | NA | TRBJ2-1 | TRBV27